Listed below are T cell receptor beta chains from one sample, sequenced in a study of blood T cells in healthy people across ages. TCRdb ran MiXCR on the 5' RACE reads and lists one entry per CDR3 protein. The data show approximately 800,000 distinct CDR3 sequences, 20% to 25% seen once. The data also belong to a second study, concerning T cells of mothers and their children.

Sequenced material: blood. Receptors were obtained from a boy aged 5-17 years in good health. The CDR3 runs from the conserved cysteine through the conserved F or W. Fields, in order: D gene, clone size, J gene, V gene, CDR3 DNA, CDR3 protein. The D gene is left open where the match is weak. Clone size, where shown, is once, few, many, or a class for clones that have expanded.

d_call: TRBD1
clone_size: NA
j_call: TRBJ2-7
v_call: TRBV7-9
cdr3_nt: TGTGCCAGCAGCTACACAGGGGGCTATTCCTACGAGCAGTACTTC
cdr3_aa: CASSYTGGYSYEQYF

d_call: NA
clone_size: NA
j_call: TRBJ2-4
v_call: TRBV6-6
cdr3_nt: TGTGCCAGCAGTTACGATACGGGGAGGGCCAAAAACATTCAGTACTTC
cdr3_aa: CASSYDTGRAKNIQYF

d_call: TRBD2
clone_size: few
j_call: TRBJ2-2
v_call: TRBV4-1
cdr3_nt: TGCGCCAGCAGCCAAGAAGCCCCTAGCGGGGCCGGGGAGCTGTTTTTT
cdr3_aa: CASSQEAPSGAGELFF

d_call: NA
clone_size: NA
j_call: TRBJ2-3
v_call: TRBV20-1
cdr3_nt: TGCAGTGCTAGCCCGGGGGACACAGATACGCAGTATTTT
cdr3_aa: CSASPGDTDTQYF

d_call: NA
clone_size: NA
j_call: TRBJ2-4
v_call: TRBV27
cdr3_nt: TGTGCCAGCAGTCCTGACATAGGAGAGGCCAAAAACATTCAGTACTTC
cdr3_aa: CASSPDIGEAKNIQYF

d_call: TRBD2
clone_size: few
j_call: TRBJ2-1
v_call: TRBV14
cdr3_nt: TGTGCCAGCAGCCCCCCCCTAGCGGGGGGGCTAGCGTACAATGAGCAGTTCTTC
cdr3_aa: CASSPPLAGGLAYNEQFF

d_call: NA
clone_size: NA
j_call: TRBJ2-1
v_call: TRBV5-1
cdr3_nt: TGCGCCAGCAGCTATCAGGACAGCTCCTACAATGAGCAGTTCTTC
cdr3_aa: CASSYQDSSYNEQFF

d_call: NA
clone_size: NA
j_call: TRBJ1-1
v_call: TRBV6-2/TRBV6-3
cdr3_nt: TGTGCCAGCCGGTCGGGGGTAGGGAACACTGAAGCTTTCTTT
cdr3_aa: CASRSGVGNTEAFF

d_call: NA
clone_size: few
j_call: TRBJ1-1
v_call: TRBV7-2
cdr3_nt: TGTGCCAGCAGCTTAGGGCAGCGAGTTGTTACTGAAGCTTTCTTT
cdr3_aa: CASSLGQRVVTEAFF

d_call: TRBD1
clone_size: few
j_call: TRBJ1-3
v_call: TRBV20-1
cdr3_nt: TGCAGTGCTAGAGATCGTAGTCGGGGACAGGGGCTTGGAAACACCATATATTTT
cdr3_aa: CSARDRSRGQGLGNTIYF

d_call: TRBD1
clone_size: few
j_call: TRBJ2-5
v_call: TRBV7-9
cdr3_nt: TGTGCCAGCAGCATCGGACAGGGACGGGAGACCCAGTACTTC
cdr3_aa: CASSIGQGRETQYF

d_call: TRBD1
clone_size: few
j_call: TRBJ2-7
v_call: TRBV28
cdr3_nt: TGTGCCAGCAGTTTAAAAATGACAGGGCACGAGCAGTACTTC
cdr3_aa: CASSLKMTGHEQYF

d_call: TRBD1
clone_size: NA
j_call: TRBJ1-2
v_call: TRBV28
cdr3_nt: TGTGCCAGCAGTTCAGCGGCAGACAGGGGCTATGGCTACACCTTC
cdr3_aa: CASSSAADRGYGYTF

d_call: TRBD2
clone_size: NA
j_call: TRBJ2-4
v_call: TRBV7-2
cdr3_nt: TGTGCCAGCAGCTTGGGGGGGGTAGCCAAAAACATTCAGTACTTC
cdr3_aa: CASSLGGVAKNIQYF

d_call: NA
clone_size: few
j_call: TRBJ1-1
v_call: TRBV20-1
cdr3_nt: TGCAGTGCCGAGTGGACGGAAGCTTTCTTT
cdr3_aa: CSAEWTEAFF

d_call: NA
clone_size: NA
j_call: TRBJ2-1
v_call: TRBV15
cdr3_nt: TGTGCCACCAGCAGAGGAGGCGGGGATGCCTACAATGAGCAGTTCTTC
cdr3_aa: CATSRGGGDAYNEQFF

d_call: TRBD1
clone_size: NA
j_call: TRBJ2-2
v_call: TRBV30
cdr3_nt: TGTGCCTGGGAACACAGGGGACGGTACACCGGGGAGCTGTTTTTT
cdr3_aa: CAWEHRGRYTGELFF

d_call: TRBD1
clone_size: NA
j_call: TRBJ1-4
v_call: TRBV7-2
cdr3_nt: TGTGCCAGCAGCCGACAGGGGGCTGAAAAACTGTTTTTT
cdr3_aa: CASSRQGAEKLFF

d_call: NA
clone_size: few
j_call: TRBJ1-2
v_call: TRBV5-1
cdr3_nt: TGCGCCAGCAGCTTGTTAGGGCCAGATGGCTACACCTTC
cdr3_aa: CASSLLGPDGYTF

d_call: TRBD2
clone_size: few
j_call: TRBJ2-5
v_call: TRBV7-2
cdr3_nt: TGTGCCAGCAGCGTACAGCGGGGCCTATTGGGGCAGGGTGACCAGTACTTC
cdr3_aa: CASSVQRGLLGQGDQYF

d_call: NA
clone_size: few
j_call: TRBJ2-1
v_call: TRBV7-2
cdr3_nt: TGTGCCAGCAGCTTAATTTCTAACAATGAGCAGTTCTTC
cdr3_aa: CASSLISNNEQFF

d_call: NA
clone_size: few
j_call: TRBJ1-5
v_call: TRBV18
cdr3_nt: TGTGCCAGCTCACCAGGTGGGATCGGGCAGCCCCAGCATTTT
cdr3_aa: CASSPGGIGQPQHF

d_call: NA
clone_size: few
j_call: TRBJ1-2
v_call: TRBV5-1
cdr3_nt: TGCGCCAGCAGCTCCGGGACATTTGGCTACACCTTC
cdr3_aa: CASSSGTFGYTF

d_call: NA
clone_size: NA
j_call: TRBJ2-5
v_call: TRBV5-1
cdr3_nt: TGTGCCAGCAGCTTAGCTCCGGGACAACAAGAGACCCAGTACTTC
cdr3_aa: CASSLAPGQQETQYF

d_call: TRBD1
clone_size: NA
j_call: TRBJ2-4
v_call: TRBV7-9
cdr3_nt: TGTGCCAGCAGCTCACTCCTAGGGACAGGGACTCAGTACTTC
cdr3_aa: CASSSLLGTGTQYF

d_call: NA
clone_size: NA
j_call: TRBJ2-1
v_call: TRBV5-1
cdr3_nt: TGCGCCAGCAGCTTCTGGACGGCAGAAAACAATGAGCAGTTCTTC
cdr3_aa: CASSFWTAENNEQFF

d_call: TRBD1
clone_size: few
j_call: TRBJ1-6
v_call: TRBV20-1
cdr3_nt: TGCAGTGCTAGAAAAGGGGGACAGAGAACCTATAATTCACCCCTCCACTTT
cdr3_aa: CSARKGGQRTYNSPLHF

d_call: NA
clone_size: few
j_call: TRBJ1-2
v_call: TRBV20-1
cdr3_nt: TGCAGTGCTAGGGACTTCAGGGGCTTGAACTATGGCTACACCTTC
cdr3_aa: CSARDFRGLNYGYTF

d_call: TRBD2
clone_size: NA
j_call: TRBJ2-1
v_call: TRBV28
cdr3_nt: TGTGCCAGCAGTTTTGAAGGGCTAGCGGGATACACCTACAATGAGCAGTTCTTC
cdr3_aa: CASSFEGLAGYTYNEQFF

d_call: NA
clone_size: few
j_call: TRBJ1-1
v_call: TRBV29-1
cdr3_nt: TGCAGCGCAGGGGTCAAGAACACTGAAGCTTTCTTT
cdr3_aa: CSAGVKNTEAFF

d_call: NA
clone_size: NA
j_call: TRBJ2-4
v_call: TRBV7-9
cdr3_nt: TGTGCCAGCAGCTCGGACCCAGGAGTTCAGTACTTC
cdr3_aa: CASSSDPGVQYF

d_call: NA
clone_size: few
j_call: TRBJ2-7
v_call: TRBV29-1
cdr3_nt: TGCAGCGTTGGTTACAACCTATACGAGCAGTACTTC
cdr3_aa: CSVGYNLYEQYF

d_call: NA
clone_size: NA
j_call: TRBJ2-5
v_call: TRBV9
cdr3_nt: TGTGCCAGCAGTGCCGGGACTTTGGAGACCCAGTACTTC
cdr3_aa: CASSAGTLETQYF

d_call: NA
clone_size: NA
j_call: TRBJ2-7
v_call: TRBV20-1
cdr3_nt: TGCAGTGCCCCGAGCGGCAGCCTTACTGACGAGCAGTACTTC
cdr3_aa: CSAPSGSLTDEQYF

d_call: TRBD1
clone_size: NA
j_call: TRBJ1-5
v_call: TRBV12-3/TRBV12-4
cdr3_nt: TGTGCCAGCAGTGGGGACAGGTTTTATCAGCCCCAGCATTTT
cdr3_aa: CASSGDRFYQPQHF